A single sample is the source of the 18 T cell receptor beta chains below, sequenced in a study of T cells in Graves' hyperthyroidism and ophthalmopathy (dated by TCRdb to between 2018 and 2021). Library method: multiplex PCR. Sequencing instrument: Illumina HiSeq 2000. Amplification of TCR beta CDR3 regions was carried out from RNA transcripts. A first-round RT-PCR of the TCR CDR3 used the HTBI primer set with the Qiagen OneStep RT-PCR kit. TCRdb reworked the public reads: Q25 trimming with fastp, MiXCR clone assembly, productive beta chains retained. Rows merge per CDR3 protein into single entries with the most common DNA and genes. The sample has a few hundred thousand distinct CDR3 sequences on record, about 15% of them singletons. Of the sample, about 33% falls within the top ten clones. Sequencing used blood. The origin of the receptors is a woman aged 25 to 39 with Graves' hyperthyroidism.

A few counts support this clonotype. The J gene is TRBJ2-5, the V gene TRBV5-4; 9 bases are a match to TRBD2. The CDR3 runs to 15 residues. CDR1 is SGHNT, CDR2 YYREEE, per germline (reference sequence). J gave up 5 bases and V 0 bases, and 5 bases lay outside the gene matches. In DNA form, the CDR3 reads TGTGCCAGCAGCTTGGTGACTAGCGGCAAGGAGACCCAGTACTTC. Protein product: CASSLVTSGKETQYF.

This clonotype was counted many times. The rearrangement joins TRBV12-3 or TRBV12-4 to TRBJ2-3, with D unclear. The CDR3 spans 15 residues. V was trimmed by 6 bases and J by 0 bases, leaving 13 bases between them. The CDR3 sequence is CASRPIATSTDTQYF. The DNA for the CDR3 is TGTGCCAGCAGGCCCATCGCCACTAGCACAGATACGCAGTATTTT.

The chain is built from TRBV19 and TRBJ2-2; TRBD2 matches 10 bases. Germline V lookup: CDR1 LNHDA, CDR2 SQIVND (reference sequence). CDR3 size: 16 residues. V was clipped by 3 bases and J by 0 bases; unmatched bases: 1. For the CDR3, the DNA is TGTGCCAGTAGTATTAGCGGGAGGCCGAACACCGGGGAGCTGTTTTTT. Translation: CASSISGRPNTGELFF.

This clonotype was counted ten times or more. The chain carries TRBV12-3 or TRBV12-4 and TRBJ2-4; tentative D call: TRBD2 (7 bases). This CDR3 spans 12 amino acids. Trimming pared 5 bases from V and 15 bases from J, leaving 17 bases between. Here the CDR3 reads CASSLEGGDSYF. CDR3 bases: TGTGCCAGCAGTCTGGAGGGGGGGGATTCGTACTTC.

This clonotype was seen more than once but under ten times. V gene TRBV5-1 combines with J gene TRBJ2-6; no definite D call. The CDR3 has 19 amino acids. Germline values: CDR1 SGHRS, CDR2 YFSETQ. Trimming took off 0 bases at V and 0 bases at J, with 16 bases between the two ends. This CDR3 is CASSLGQVALLSGANVLTF. The CDR3 DNA reads as TGCGCCAGCAGCTTGGGGCAGGTGGCCCTCCTCTCTGGGGCCAACGTCCTGACTTTC.

This clonotype was observed many times. The chain uses TRBV18 and TRBJ2-7; TRBD2 aligns across 7 bases. The CDR3 loop spans 16 amino acids. CDR1 and CDR2 from the germline V gene are KGHSH and LQKENI. The V segment lost 3 bases and the J segment 2 bases; nucleotides outside the gene matches: 10. The CDR3 protein is CASSPGVLAATYEQYF. For the CDR3, the DNA is TGTGCCAGCTCACCCGGGGTCCTAGCGGCAACCTACGAGCAGTACTTC.

This clonotype was counted ten times or more. The V call is TRBV27, the J call TRBJ2-4, with D possibly being TRBD1 (6 bases). V was pared by 4 bases and J by 5 bases, with 15 bases between. The V gene's germline CDR1 is MNHEY and CDR2 SMNVEV (reference sequence). CDR3 length equals 15 residues. CDR3 protein: CASSSNRVSQNIQYF. CDR3 nucleotides: TGTGCCAGCAGTTCGAACAGGGTGTCCCAAAACATTCAGTACTTC.

Concerning this clonotype: A read error may explain this, as a much larger clone is one base away. V and J are TRBV28 and TRBJ1-2; D may be TRBD1 (5 bases). This CDR3 contains 13 residues. Germline loops: CDR1 MDHEN, CDR2 SYDVKM. The DNA for the CDR3 is TGTGCCAGCGGTTTAGCAGGGTCCTATGGCTACACCTTC. Its protein product is CASGLAGSYGYTF.

This clonotype was counted at least ten times. The chain joins TRBV6-1 to TRBJ2-5; possibly TRBD1 for D (5 bases). The V gene lost 4 bases and the J gene lost 4 bases, with 10 bases spanning the gap. The CDR3 has 13 amino acids. Germline CDR1 reads MNHNS; CDR2 reads SASEGT. CDR3 bases: TGTGCCAGCAGTGTAGGGGTCGGAGAGACCCAGTACTTC. The encoded protein is CASSVGVGETQYF.

Worth noting for this clonotype: Just one base apart from a much larger clone, this may be a read error. The rearrangement uses TRBV30 and TRBJ1-1; 8 nucleotides line up with TRBD1. The CDR3 is 14 residues long. The V and J ends lost 4 bases and 6 bases, in that order; junction bases with no gene match: 10. The germline gives CDR1 GTSNPN, CDR2 SVGIG (reference sequence). The CDR3 DNA follows: TGTGCCTGGAATTCCGGGACAGGATCCGCTGAAGCTTTCTTT. Protein sequence: CAWNSGTGSAEAFF. The full variable domain, in which reference TRBV30 and TRBJ1-1 provide the parts outside the CDR3, is SQTIHQWPATLVQPVGSPLSLECTVEGTSNPNLYWYRQAAGRGLQLLFYSVGIGQISSEVPQNLSASRPQDRQFILSSKKLLLSDSGFYLCAWNSGTGSAEAFFGQGTRLTVV.

CDR3 sequence: CASSYERTHEQYF. The CDR3 DNA reads TGTGCCAGCAGTTACGAACGGACCCACGAGCAGTACTTC. This chain connects TRBV6-5 to TRBJ2-7; no definite D call. Germline V lookup: CDR1 MNHEY, CDR2 SVGAGI. V dropped 2 bases and J dropped 5 bases, with 10 bases sitting between them. This CDR3 is 13 amino acids long.

This clonotype came up many times. This rearrangement joins TRBV6-5 to TRBJ1-1; D is uncertain. CDR1 is MNHEY, CDR2 SVGAGI, per germline. The CDR3 runs 13 residues. The V gene lost 2 bases and the J gene lost 8 bases, with 12 bases spanning the gap. CDR3 residues: CASSYLYGGEAFF. As DNA, the CDR3 is TGTGCCAGCAGTTACCTGTACGGCGGGGAAGCTTTCTTT.

This clonotype was found many times. The gene calls are TRBV5-8 and TRBJ2-1; D not resolved. Trimming cost V 0 bases and J 6 bases, with 10 bases left between them. CDR1 is SGHTS, CDR2 YDEGEE, per germline. There are 14 residues in the CDR3. The CDR3 bases are TGTGCCAGCAGCTTGGCTGAAGTTGGCAATGAGCAGTTCTTC. It specifies CASSLAEVGNEQFF.

This sequence joins TRBV28 and TRBJ1-1, with TRBD1 matching over 11 bases. Germline CDR1 and CDR2: MDHEN and SYDVKM. V was clipped by 6 bases and J by 0 bases; unmatched bases: 9. This CDR3 has 17 amino acids. The CDR3 DNA reads as TGTGCCAGCAGCCCATGGGGGGACAGGGGGATGAACACTGAAGCTTTCTTT. Translation: CASSPWGDRGMNTEAFF.

The V gene is TRBV2, the J gene TRBJ1-5; 7 nucleotides align to TRBD1. Trimming removed 5 bases from V and 0 bases from J; junction bases left unmatched: 7. The CDR3 has 16 residues. Per germline, CDR1 SNHLY and CDR2 FYNNEI. This CDR3 is CASSQTGDYSNQPQHF. The CDR3 DNA follows: TGTGCCAGCAGTCAAACAGGGGACTATAGCAATCAGCCCCAGCATTTT.

This chain connects TRBV6-1 to TRBJ1-1; TRBD1 is a possible D gene (6 bases). The CDR3 runs to 14 residues. From germline, CDR1 is MNHNS and CDR2 SASEGT. Trimming shortened V by 6 bases and J by 1 base, and 12 bases separated the two germline ends. CDR3 DNA sequence: TGTGCCAGCAGGTTGCCGGGACAGAACACTGAAGCTTTCTTT. Protein product: CASRLPGQNTEAFF.

The rearrangement links TRBV20-1 to TRBJ2-7, with 8 bases lining up with TRBD1. Germline CDR1 is DFQATT and CDR2 is SNEGSKA (reference sequence). The trim removed 2 bases at V and 2 bases at J, leaving 8 bases unmatched. The CDR3 is 15 residues long. Here the CDR3 DNA reads TGCAGTGCTAGATCTCTGGGACAGGTAACCTACGAGCAGTACTTC. It is translated as CSARSLGQVTYEQYF.

The rearrangement uses TRBV5-1 and TRBJ2-5, with D possibly being TRBD1 (5 bases). The ends were cut back, 4 bases at V and 7 bases at J, with 17 bases in the middle. The germline CDR1 and CDR2 sequences are SGHRS and YFSETQ. CDR3 length equals 14 residues. The CDR3 loop is CASSGAALGATQYF. The DNA for the CDR3 is TGCGCCAGCAGCGGGGCGGCCCTCGGCGCGACCCAGTACTTC.